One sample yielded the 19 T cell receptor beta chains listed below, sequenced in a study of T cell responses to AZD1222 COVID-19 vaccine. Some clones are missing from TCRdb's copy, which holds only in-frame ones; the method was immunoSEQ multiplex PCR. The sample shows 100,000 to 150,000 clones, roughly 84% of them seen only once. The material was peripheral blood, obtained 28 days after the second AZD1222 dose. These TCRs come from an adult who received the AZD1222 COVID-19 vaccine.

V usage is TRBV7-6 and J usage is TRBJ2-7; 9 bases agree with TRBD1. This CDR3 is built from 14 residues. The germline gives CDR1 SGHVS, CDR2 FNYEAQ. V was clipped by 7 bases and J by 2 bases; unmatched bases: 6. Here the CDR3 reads CASTLRQGAYEQYF. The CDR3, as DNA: TGTGCCAGCACACTTAGACAGGGGGCCTACGAGCAGTACTTC.

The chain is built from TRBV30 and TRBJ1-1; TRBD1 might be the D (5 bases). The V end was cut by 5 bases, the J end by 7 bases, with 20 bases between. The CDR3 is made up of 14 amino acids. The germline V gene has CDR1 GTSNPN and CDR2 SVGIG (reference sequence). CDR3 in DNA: TGTGCCTGGGGCCCCGGGACGGCCTTGGGTGAAGCTTTCTTT. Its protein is CAWGPGTALGEAFF.

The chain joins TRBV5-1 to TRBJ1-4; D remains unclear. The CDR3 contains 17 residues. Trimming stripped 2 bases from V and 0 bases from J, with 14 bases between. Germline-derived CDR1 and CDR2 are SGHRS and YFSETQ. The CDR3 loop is CASSLFPSLATNEKLFF. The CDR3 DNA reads TGCGCCAGCAGCTTATTCCCTTCGTTGGCAACTAATGAAAAACTGTTTTTT.

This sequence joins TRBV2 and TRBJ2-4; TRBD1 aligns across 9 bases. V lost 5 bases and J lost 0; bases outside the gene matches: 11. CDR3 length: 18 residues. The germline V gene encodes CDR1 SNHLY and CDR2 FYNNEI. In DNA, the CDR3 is TGTGCCAGCAGTACCGGGACAGGGACTTATCTAGCCAAAAACATTCAGTACTTC. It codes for CASSTGTGTYLAKNIQYF.

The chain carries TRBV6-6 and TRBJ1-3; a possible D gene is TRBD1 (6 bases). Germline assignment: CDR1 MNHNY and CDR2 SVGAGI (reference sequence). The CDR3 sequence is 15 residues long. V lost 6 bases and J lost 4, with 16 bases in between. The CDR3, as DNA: TGTGCCAGCAGGACCGCTCAGGGGTCCGGAAACACCATATATTTT. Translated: CASRTAQGSGNTIYF.

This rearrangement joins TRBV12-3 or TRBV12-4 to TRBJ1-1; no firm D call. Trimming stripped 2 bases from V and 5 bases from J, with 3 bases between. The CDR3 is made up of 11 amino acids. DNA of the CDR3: TGTGCCAGCAGTTTAAAAACTGAAGCTTTCTTT. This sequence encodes CASSLKTEAFF.

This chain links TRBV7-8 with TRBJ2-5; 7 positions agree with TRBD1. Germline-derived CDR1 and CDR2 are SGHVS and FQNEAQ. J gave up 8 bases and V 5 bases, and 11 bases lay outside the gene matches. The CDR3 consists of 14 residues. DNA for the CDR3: TGTGCCAGCAGCCCTCGACAGGGAGTTGACACCCAGTACTTC. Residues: CASSPRQGVDTQYF.

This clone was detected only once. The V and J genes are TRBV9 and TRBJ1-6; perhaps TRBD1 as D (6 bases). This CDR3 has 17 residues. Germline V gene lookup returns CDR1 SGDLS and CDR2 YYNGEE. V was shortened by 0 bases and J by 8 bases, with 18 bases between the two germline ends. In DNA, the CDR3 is TGTGCCAGCAGCGTAGCTACGAGCGGGGGGCGCGATTCACCCCTCCACTTT. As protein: CASSVATSGGRDSPLHF. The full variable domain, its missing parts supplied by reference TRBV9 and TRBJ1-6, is DSGVTQTPKHLITATGQRVTLRCSPRSGDLSVYWYQQSLDQGLQFLIQYYNGEERAKGNILERFSAQQFPDLHSELNLSSLELGDSALYFCASSVATSGGRDSPLHFGNGTRLTVT.

The CDR3: CASSQFGAVPYNEQFF. CDR3 coding DNA: TGTGCCAGCAGCCAATTCGGTGCGGTTCCCTACAATGAGCAGTTCTTC. The chain links TRBV16 to TRBJ2-1; no reliable D call. Germline-derived CDR1 and CDR2 are KGHSY and FQNENV. The CDR3 has 16 residues. V was cut by 1 base and J by 2 bases, with 12 bases left in between.

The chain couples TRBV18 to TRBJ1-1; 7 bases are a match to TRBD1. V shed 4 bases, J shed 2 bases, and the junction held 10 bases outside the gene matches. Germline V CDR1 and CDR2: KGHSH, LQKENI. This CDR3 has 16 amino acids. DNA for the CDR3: TGTGCCAGCTCACAGACCATCTCAGGGGGAAACACTGAAGCTTTCTTT. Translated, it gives CASSQTISGGNTEAFF.

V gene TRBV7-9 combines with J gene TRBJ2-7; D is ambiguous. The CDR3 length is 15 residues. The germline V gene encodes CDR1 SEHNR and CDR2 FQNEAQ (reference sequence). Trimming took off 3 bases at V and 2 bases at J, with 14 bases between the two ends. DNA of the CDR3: TGTGCCAGCAGCTTTGGCCCAAGTAGGGCCTACGAGCAGTACTTC. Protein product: CASSFGPSRAYEQYF.

As DNA, the CDR3 is TGTGCCAGCAGCCCAACAGGGGCTTGGGTAGAAGCTTTCTTT. Translating it yields CASSPTGAWVEAFF. The rearrangement links TRBV28 to TRBJ1-1; 7 bases fit TRBD1. CDR1 MDHEN and CDR2 SYDVKM come from the germline V gene. This CDR3 contains 14 residues. V was pared by 6 bases and J by 8 bases, with 12 bases of the junction left unmatched.

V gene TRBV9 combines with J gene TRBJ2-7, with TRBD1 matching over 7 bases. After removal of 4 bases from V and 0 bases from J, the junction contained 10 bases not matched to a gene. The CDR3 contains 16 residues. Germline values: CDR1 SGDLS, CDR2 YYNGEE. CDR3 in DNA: TGTGCCAGCAGCTTCAAACCGACAGGGAGCTCCTACGAGCAGTACTTC. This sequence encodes CASSFKPTGSSYEQYF. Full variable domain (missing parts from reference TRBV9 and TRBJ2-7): DSGVTQTPKHLITATGQRVTLRCSPRSGDLSVYWYQQSLDQGLQFLIQYYNGEERAKGNILERFSAQQFPDLHSELNLSSLELGDSALYFCASSFKPTGSSYEQYFGPGTRLTVT.

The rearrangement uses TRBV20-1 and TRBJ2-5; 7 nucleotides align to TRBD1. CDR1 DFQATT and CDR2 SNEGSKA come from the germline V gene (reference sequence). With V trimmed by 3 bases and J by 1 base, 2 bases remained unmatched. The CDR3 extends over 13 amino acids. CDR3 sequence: CSASGTVQETQYF. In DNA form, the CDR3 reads TGCAGTGCTAGTGGGACAGTCCAAGAGACCCAGTACTTC.

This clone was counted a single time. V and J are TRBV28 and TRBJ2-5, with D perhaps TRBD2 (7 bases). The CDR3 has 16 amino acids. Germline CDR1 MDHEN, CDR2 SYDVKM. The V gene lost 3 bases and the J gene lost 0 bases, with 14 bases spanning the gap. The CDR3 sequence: CASSFSRGGHQETQYF. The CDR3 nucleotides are TGTGCCAGCAGTTTCAGTAGGGGGGGGCACCAAGAGACCCAGTACTTC.

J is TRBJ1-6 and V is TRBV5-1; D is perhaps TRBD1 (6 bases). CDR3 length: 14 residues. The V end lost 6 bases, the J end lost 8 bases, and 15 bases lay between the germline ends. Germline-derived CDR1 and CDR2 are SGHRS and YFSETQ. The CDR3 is CASNPGERDSPLHF. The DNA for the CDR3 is TGCGCCAGCAACCCAGGGGAGAGGGATTCACCCCTCCACTTT.

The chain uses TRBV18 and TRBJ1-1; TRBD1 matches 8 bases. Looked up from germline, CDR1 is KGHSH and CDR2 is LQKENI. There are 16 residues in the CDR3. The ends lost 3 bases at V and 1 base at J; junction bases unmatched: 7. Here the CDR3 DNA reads TGTGCCAGCTCACCGCAGGGGGCCGGCCCGAACACTGAAGCTTTCTTT. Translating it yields CASSPQGAGPNTEAFF.

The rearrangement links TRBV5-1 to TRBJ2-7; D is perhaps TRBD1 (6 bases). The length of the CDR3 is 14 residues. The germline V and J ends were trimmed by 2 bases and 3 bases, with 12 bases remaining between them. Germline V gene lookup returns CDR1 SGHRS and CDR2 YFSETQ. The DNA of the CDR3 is TGCGCCAGCAGCTTTCAGGGGTCTGGCTACGAGCAGTACTTC. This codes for CASSFQGSGYEQYF.

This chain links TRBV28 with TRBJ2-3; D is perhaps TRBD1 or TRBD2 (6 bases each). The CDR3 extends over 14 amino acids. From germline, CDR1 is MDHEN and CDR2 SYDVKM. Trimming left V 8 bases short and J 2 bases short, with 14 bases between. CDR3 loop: CASVLQGLTDTQYF. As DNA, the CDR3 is TGTGCCAGCGTCCTACAGGGACTCACAGATACGCAGTATTTT.